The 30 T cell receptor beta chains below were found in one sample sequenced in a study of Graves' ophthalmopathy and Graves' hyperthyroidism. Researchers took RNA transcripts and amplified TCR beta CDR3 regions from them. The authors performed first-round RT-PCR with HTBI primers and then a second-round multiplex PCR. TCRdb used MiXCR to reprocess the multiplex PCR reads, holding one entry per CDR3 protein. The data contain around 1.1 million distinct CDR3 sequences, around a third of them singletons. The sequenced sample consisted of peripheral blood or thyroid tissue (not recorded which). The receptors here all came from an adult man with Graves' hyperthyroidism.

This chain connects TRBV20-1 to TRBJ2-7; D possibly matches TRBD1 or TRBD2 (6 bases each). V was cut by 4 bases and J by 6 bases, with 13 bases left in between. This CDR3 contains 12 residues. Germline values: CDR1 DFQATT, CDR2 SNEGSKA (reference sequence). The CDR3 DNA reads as TGCAGTGCTACGAGCGGAGGGGGCGAGCAGTACTTC. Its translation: CSATSGGGEQYF.

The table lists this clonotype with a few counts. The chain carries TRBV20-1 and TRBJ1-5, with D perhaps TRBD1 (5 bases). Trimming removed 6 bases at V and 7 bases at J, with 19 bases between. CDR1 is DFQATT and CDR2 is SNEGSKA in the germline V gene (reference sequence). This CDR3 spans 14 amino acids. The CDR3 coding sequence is TGCAGTGCCAGCCGGGACCTCGGACGCCAGCCCCAGCATTTT. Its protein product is CSASRDLGRQPQHF.

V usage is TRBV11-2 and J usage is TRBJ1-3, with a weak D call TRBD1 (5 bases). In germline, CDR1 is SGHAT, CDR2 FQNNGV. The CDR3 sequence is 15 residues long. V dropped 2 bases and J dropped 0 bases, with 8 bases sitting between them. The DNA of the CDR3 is TGTGCCAGCAGCTTACAGGGACCCTCTGGAAACACCATATATTTT. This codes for CASSLQGPSGNTIYF.

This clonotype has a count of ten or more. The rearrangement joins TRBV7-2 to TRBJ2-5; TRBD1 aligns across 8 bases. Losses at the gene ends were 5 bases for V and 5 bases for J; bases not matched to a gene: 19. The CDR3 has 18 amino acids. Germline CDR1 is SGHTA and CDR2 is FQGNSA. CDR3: CASSGLGTIQGGYETQYF. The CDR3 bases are TGTGCCAGCAGCGGTTTGGGCACGATACAGGGGGGTTACGAGACCCAGTACTTC.

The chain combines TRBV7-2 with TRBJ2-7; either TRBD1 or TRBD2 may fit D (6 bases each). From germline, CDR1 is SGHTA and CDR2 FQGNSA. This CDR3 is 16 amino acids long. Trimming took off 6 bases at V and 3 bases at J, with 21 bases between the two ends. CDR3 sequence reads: CASRPGATSLLYEQYF. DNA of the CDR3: TGTGCCAGCAGGCCGGGGGCGACAAGTCTACTCTACGAGCAGTACTTC.

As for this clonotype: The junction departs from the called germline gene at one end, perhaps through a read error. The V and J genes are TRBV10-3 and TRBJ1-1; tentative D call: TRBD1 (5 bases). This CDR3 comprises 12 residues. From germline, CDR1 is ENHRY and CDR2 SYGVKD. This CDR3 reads CASSYATAKASF. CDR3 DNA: TGTGCCAGCAGTTACGCGACAGCTAAAGCTTCCTTT.

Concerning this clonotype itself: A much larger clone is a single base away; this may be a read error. The CDR3 spells CVSSLARGPYGQYF. The DNA for the CDR3 is TGTGTCAGCAGCTTAGCGCGAGGCCCCTACGGGCAGTACTTC. V gene TRBV7-6 combines with J gene TRBJ2-7, with D perhaps matching TRBD2 (5 bases). The CDR3 length is 14 residues. The V gene's germline CDR1 is SGHVS and CDR2 FNYEAQ. Drawing the rest from reference TRBV7-6 and TRBJ2-7, the complete variable domain is GAGVSQSPRYKVTKRGQDVALRCDPISGHVSLYWYRQALGQGPEFLTYFNYEAQQDKSGLPNDRFSAERPEGSISTLTIQRTEQRDSAMYRCVSSLARGPYGQYFGPGTRLTVT.

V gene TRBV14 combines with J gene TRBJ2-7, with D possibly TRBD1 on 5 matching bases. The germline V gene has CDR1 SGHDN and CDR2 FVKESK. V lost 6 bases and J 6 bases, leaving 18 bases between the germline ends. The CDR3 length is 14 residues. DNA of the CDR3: TGTGCCAGCAGTCCAACCTGGCAGGGCGGCGAGCAGTACTTC. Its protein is CASSPTWQGGEQYF.

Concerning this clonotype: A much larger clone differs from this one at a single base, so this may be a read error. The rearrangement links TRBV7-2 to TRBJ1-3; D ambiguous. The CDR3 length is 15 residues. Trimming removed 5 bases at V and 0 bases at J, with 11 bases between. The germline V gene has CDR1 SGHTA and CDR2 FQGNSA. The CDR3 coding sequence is TGTGCCAGCAGCCAAGGACCGGTCTCTGGAAACACCATATATTTT. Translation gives CASSQGPVSGNTIYF.

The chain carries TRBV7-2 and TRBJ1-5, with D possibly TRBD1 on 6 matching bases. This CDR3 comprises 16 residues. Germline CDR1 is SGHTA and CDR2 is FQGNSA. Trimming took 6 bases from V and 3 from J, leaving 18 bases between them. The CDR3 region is CASRLIQGSTNQPQHF. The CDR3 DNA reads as TGTGCCAGCAGATTAATCCAGGGGTCCACCAATCAGCCCCAGCATTTT.

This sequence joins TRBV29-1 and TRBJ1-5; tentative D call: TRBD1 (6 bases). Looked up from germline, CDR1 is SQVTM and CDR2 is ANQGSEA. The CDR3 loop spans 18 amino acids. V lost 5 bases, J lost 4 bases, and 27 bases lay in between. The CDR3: CSVISGHQAEGGNQPQHF. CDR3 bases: TGCAGCGTTATATCGGGACACCAAGCTGAAGGGGGGAATCAGCCCCAGCATTTT.

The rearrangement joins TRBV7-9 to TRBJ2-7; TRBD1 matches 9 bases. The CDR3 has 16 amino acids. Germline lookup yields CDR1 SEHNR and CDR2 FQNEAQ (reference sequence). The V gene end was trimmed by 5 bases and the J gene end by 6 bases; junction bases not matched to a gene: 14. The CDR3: CASSLGGTGPPGEQYF. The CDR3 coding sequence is TGTGCCAGCAGCCTTGGTGGGACAGGGCCACCTGGCGAGCAGTACTTC. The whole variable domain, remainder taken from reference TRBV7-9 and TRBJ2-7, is DTGVSQNPRHKITKRGQNVTFRCDPISEHNRLYWYRQTLGQGPEFLTYFQNEAQLEKSRLLSDRFSAERPKGSFSTLEIQRTEQGDSAMYLCASSLGGTGPPGEQYFGPGTRLTVT.

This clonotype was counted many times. CDR3 loop: CASSPAAGSNQPQHF. The CDR3, as DNA: TGTGCCAGCAGCCCCGCAGCGGGTAGCAATCAGCCCCAGCATTTT. The chain joins TRBV7-9 to TRBJ1-5; D uncertain. Trimming took off 5 bases at V and 0 bases at J, with 11 bases between the two ends. Germline assignment: CDR1 SEHNR and CDR2 FQNEAQ (reference sequence). The CDR3 sequence is 15 residues long.

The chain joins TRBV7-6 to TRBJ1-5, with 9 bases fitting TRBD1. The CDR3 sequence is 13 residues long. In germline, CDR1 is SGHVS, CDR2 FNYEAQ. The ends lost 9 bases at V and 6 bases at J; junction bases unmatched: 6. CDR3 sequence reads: CARKTGGSQPQHF. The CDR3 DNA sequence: TGTGCCAGAAAGACAGGGGGAAGTCAGCCCCAGCATTTT.

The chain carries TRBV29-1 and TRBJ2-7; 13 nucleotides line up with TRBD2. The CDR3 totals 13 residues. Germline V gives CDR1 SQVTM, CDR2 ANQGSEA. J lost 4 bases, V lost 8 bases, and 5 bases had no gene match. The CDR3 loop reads CSLGLAGKYEQYF. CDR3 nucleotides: TGCAGCTTGGGACTAGCGGGGAAGTACGAGCAGTACTTC.

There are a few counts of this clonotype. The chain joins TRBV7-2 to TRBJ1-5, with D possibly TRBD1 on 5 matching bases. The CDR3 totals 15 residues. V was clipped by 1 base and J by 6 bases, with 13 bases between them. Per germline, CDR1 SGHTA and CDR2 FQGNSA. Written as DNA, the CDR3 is TGTGCCAGCAGCTTAGTTCTGGGGGGGGTTCAGCCCCAGCATTTT. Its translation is CASSLVLGGVQPQHF.

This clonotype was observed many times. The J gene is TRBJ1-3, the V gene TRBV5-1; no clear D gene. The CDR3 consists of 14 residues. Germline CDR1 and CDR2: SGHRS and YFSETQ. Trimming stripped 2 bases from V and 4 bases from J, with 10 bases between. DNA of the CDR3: TGCGCCAGCAGCTTCGGACGAGGGGGAAACACCATATATTTT. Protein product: CASSFGRGGNTIYF.

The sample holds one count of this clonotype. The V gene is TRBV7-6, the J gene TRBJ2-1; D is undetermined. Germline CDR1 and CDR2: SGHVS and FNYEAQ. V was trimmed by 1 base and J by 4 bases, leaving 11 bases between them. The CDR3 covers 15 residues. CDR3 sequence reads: CASSLGLVEYNEQFF. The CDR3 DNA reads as TGTGCCAGCAGCTTAGGCCTAGTCGAATACAATGAGCAGTTCTTC.

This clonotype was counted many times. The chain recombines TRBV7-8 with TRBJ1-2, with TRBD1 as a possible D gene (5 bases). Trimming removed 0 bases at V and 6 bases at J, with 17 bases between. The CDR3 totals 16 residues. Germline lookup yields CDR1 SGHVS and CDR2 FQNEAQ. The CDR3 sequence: CASSLAHRQGSNGYTF. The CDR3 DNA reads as TGTGCCAGCAGCTTAGCCCATCGGCAGGGTAGTAATGGCTACACCTTC.

CDR3 region: CASSWDTATNEKLFF. The CDR3 nucleotides read TGTGCCAGCAGCTGGGACACTGCAACTAATGAAAAACTGTTTTTT. The genes are TRBV5-5 and TRBJ1-4; weak D call: TRBD1 (6 bases). Trimming took 3 bases from V and 0 from J, leaving 9 bases between them. The germline gives CDR1 SGHKS, CDR2 YYEKEE (reference sequence). The CDR3 contains 15 residues.

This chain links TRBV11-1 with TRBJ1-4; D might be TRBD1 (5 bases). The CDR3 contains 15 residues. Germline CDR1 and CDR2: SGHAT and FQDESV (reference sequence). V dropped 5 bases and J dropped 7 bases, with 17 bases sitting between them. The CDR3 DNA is TGTGCCAGCAGCCACCGGGACGTGTTGAGTGAAAAACTGTTTTTT. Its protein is CASSHRDVLSEKLFF.

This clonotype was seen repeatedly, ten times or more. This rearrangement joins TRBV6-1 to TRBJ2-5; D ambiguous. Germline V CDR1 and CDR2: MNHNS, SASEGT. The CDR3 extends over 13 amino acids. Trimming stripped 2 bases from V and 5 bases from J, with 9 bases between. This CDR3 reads CASSESSAETQYF. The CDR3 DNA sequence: TGTGCCAGCAGTGAAAGTTCCGCCGAGACCCAGTACTTC.

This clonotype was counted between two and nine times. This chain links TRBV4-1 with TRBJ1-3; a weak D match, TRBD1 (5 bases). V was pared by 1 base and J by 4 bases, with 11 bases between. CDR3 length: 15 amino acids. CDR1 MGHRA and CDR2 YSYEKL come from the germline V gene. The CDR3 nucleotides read TGCGCCAGCAGCCAAGTCAGGGAACGCGGAAACACCATATATTTT. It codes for CASSQVRERGNTIYF.

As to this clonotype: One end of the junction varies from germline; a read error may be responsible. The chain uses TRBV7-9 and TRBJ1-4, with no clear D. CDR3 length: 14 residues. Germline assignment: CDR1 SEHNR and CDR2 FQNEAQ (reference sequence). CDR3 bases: TGCGCCAGCAGCCCCGGGCACATTAATGAAAAACTGTTTTTT. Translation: CASSPGHINEKLFF.

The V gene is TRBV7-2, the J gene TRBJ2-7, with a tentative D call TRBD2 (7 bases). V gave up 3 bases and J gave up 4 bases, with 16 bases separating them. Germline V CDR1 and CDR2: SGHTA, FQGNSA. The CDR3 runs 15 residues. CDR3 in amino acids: CASSLGGGPVYEQYF. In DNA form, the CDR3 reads TGTGCCAGCAGCTTGGGGGGGGGGCCGGTATACGAGCAGTACTTC.

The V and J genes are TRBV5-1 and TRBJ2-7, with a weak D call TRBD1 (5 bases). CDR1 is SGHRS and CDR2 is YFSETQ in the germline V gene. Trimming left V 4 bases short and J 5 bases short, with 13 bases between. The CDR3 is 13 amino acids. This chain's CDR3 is CASSVGRVHEQYF. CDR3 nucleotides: TGCGCCAGCAGCGTCGGCAGGGTCCACGAGCAGTACTTC. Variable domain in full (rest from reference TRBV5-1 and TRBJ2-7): KAGVTQTPRYLIKTRGQQVTLSCSPISGHRSVSWYQQTPGQGLQFLFEYFSETQRNKGNFPGRFSGRQFSNSRSEMNVSTLELGDSALYLCASSVGRVHEQYFGPGTRLTVT.

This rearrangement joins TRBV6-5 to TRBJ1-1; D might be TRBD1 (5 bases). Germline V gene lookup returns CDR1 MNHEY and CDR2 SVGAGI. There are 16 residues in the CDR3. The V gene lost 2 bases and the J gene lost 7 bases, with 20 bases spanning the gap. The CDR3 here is CASSYPSGQGPNEAFF. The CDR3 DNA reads TGTGCCAGCAGTTACCCCTCAGGTCAGGGTCCGAATGAAGCTTTCTTT.

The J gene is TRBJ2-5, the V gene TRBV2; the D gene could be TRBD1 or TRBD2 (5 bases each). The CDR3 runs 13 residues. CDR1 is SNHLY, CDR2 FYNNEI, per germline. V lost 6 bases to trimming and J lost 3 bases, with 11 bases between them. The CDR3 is CASRGDGKETQYF. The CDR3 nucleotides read TGTGCCAGCAGGGGGGACGGAAAAGAGACCCAGTACTTC.

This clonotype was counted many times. The CDR3, as DNA: TGTGCCAGTAGGAGAGCCGGGACAGGAGTCACCGAGCAGTACTTC. It codes for CASRRAGTGVTEQYF. V is TRBV19 and J is TRBJ2-7, with 8 bases matching TRBD1. Germline V gives CDR1 LNHDA, CDR2 SQIVND (reference sequence). Unmatched junction bases numbered 13, after V lost 6 bases and J lost 6 bases. This CDR3 comprises 15 residues.

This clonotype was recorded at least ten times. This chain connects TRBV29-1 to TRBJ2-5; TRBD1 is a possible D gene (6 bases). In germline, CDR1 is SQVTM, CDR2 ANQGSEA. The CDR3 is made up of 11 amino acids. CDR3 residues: CTETQGETQYF. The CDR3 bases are TGCACGGAGACCCAGGGGGAGACCCAGTACTTC.